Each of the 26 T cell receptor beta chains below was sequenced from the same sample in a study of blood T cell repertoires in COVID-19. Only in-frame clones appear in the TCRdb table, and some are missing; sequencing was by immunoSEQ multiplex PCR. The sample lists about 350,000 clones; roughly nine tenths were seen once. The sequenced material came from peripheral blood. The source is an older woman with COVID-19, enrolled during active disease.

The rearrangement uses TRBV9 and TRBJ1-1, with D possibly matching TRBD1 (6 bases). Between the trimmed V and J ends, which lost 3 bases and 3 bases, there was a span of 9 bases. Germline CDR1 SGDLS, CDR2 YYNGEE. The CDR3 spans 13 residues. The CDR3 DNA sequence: TGTGCCAGCAGCGAGACAGGTTACACTGAAGCTTTCTTT. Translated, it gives CASSETGYTEAFF.

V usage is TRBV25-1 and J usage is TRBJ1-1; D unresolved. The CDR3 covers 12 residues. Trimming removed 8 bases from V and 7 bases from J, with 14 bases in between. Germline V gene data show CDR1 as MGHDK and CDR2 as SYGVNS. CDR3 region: CASARSSHEAFF. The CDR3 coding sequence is TGTGCCAGCGCGAGGAGCTCACATGAAGCTTTCTTT. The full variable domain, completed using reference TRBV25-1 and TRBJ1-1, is EADIYQTPRYLVIGTGKKITLECSQTMGHDKMYWYQQDPGMELHLIHYSYGVNSTEKGDLSSESTVSRIRTEHFPLTLESARPSHTSQYLCASARSSHEAFFGQGTRLTVV.

The CDR3 reads CASSTGRTEAFF. DNA for the CDR3: TGTGCCAGCAGCACAGGCCGCACTGAAGCTTTCTTT. The J gene is TRBJ1-1, the V gene TRBV7-9; tentatively, D is TRBD1 (5 bases). This CDR3 spans 12 amino acids. V shed 5 bases and J shed 4 bases, with 8 bases lying between them. The V gene's germline CDR1 is SEHNR and CDR2 FQNEAQ (reference sequence).

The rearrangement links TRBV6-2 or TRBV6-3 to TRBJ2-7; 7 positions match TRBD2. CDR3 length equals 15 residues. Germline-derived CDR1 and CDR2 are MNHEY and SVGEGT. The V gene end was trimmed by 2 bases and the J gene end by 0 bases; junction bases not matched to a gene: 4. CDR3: CASSYGASGSYEQYF. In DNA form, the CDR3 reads TGTGCCAGCAGTTACGGGGCTAGCGGCTCCTACGAGCAGTACTTC.

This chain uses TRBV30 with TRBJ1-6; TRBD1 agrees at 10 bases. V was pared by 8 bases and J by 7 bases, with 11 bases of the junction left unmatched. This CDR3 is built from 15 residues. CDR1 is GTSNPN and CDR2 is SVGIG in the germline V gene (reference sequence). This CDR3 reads CAGRDRGSPNSPLHF. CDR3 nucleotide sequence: TGTGCCGGCCGGGACAGGGGTTCCCCAAATTCACCCCTCCACTTT.

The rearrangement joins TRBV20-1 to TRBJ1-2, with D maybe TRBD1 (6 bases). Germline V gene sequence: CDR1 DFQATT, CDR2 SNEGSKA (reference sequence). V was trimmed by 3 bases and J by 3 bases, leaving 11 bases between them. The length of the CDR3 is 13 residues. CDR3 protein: CSASPTGYYGYTF. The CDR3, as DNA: TGCAGTGCTAGTCCGACAGGTTACTATGGCTACACCTTC.

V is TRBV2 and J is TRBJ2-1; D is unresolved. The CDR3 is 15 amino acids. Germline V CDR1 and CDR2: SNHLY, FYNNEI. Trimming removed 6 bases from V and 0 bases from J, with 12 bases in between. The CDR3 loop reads CASRETVSSYNEQFF. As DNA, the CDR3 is TGTGCCAGCAGGGAAACAGTGAGCTCCTACAATGAGCAGTTCTTC.

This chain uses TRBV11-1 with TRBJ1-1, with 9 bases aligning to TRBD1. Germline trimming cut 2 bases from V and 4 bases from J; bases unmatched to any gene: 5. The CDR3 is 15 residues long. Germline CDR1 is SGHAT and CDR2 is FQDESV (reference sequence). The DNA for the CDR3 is TGTGCCAGCAGCTTACGCCGGGACAGGGTCACTGAAGCTTTCTTT. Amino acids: CASSLRRDRVTEAFF. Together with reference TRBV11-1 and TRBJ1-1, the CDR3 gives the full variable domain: EAEVAQSPRYKITEKSQAVAFWCDPISGHATLYWYRQILGQGPELLVQFQDESVVDDSQLPKDRFSAERLKGVDSTLKIQPAELGDSAMYLCASSLRRDRVTEAFFGQGTRLTVV.

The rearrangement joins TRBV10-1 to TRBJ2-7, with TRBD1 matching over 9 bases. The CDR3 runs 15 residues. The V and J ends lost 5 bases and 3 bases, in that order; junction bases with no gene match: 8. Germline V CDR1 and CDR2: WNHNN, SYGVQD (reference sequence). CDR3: CASSRTGTGNYEQYF. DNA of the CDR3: TGCGCCAGCAGTCGAACCGGGACAGGGAACTACGAGCAGTACTTC.

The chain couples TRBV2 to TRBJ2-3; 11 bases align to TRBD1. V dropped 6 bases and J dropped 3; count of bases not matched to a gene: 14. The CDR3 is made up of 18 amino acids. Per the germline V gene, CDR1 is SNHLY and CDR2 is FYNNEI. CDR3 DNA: TGTGCCAGCAGCTTCCGGGACAGGGGGTATTACGATACAGATACGCAGTATTTT. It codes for CASSFRDRGYYDTDTQYF.

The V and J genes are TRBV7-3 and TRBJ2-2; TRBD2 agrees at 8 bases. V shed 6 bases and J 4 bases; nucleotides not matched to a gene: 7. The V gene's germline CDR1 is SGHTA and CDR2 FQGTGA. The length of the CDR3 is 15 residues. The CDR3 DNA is TGTGCCAGCAGTACCGGGGGGGCCCGCACCGGGGAGCTGTTTTTT. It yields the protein CASSTGGARTGELFF.

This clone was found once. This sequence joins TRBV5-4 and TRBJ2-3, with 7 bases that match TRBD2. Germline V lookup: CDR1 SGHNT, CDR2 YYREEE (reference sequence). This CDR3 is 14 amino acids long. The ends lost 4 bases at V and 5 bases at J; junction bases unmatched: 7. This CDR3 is CASSGRDYGDTQYF. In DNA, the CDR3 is TGTGCCAGCAGCGGCCGGGACTACGGAGATACGCAGTATTTT. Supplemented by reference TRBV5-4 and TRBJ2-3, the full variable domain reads ETGVTQSPTHLIKTRGQQVTLRCSSQSGHNTVSWYQQALGQGPQFIFQYYREEENGRGNFPPRFSGLQFPNYSSELNVNALELDDSALYLCASSGRDYGDTQYFGPGTRLTVL.

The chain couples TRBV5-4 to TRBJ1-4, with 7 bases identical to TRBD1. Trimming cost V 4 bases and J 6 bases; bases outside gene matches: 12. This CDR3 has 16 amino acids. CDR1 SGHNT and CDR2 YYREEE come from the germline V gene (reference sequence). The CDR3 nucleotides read TGTGCCAGCAGCCTAACAGGGGCAGGGTTTGATGAAAAACTGTTTTTT. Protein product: CASSLTGAGFDEKLFF.

This chain's CDR3 is CATSLGDSIDYGYTF. CDR3 nucleotides: TGTGCCACCAGCCTCGGGGACAGTATAGACTATGGCTACACCTTC. The J gene is TRBJ1-2, the V gene TRBV15; 7 nucleotides match TRBD1. The germline gives CDR1 LNHNV, CDR2 YYDKDF (reference sequence). After removal of 5 bases from V and 3 bases from J, the junction contained 9 bases not matched to a gene. This CDR3 region has 15 residues.

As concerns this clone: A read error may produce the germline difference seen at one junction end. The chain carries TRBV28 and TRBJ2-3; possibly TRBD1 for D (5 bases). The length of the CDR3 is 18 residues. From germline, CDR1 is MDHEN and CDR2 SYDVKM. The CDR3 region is CASSLYYLGTWGTDTQYF. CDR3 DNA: TGTGCCAGCAGCCTCTATTATTTGGGCACCTGGGGCACCGATACGCAGTATTTT.

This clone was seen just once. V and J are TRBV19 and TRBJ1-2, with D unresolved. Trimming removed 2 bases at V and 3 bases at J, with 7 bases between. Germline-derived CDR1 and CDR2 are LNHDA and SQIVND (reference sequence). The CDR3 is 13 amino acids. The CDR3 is CASSIREDYGYTF. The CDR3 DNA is TGTGCCAGTAGTATACGGGAGGACTATGGCTACACCTTC. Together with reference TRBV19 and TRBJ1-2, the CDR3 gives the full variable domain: DGGITQSPKYLFRKEGQNVTLSCEQNLNHDAMYWYRQDPGQGLRLIYYSQIVNDFQKGDIAEGYSVSREKKESFPLTVTSAQKNPTAFYLCASSIREDYGYTFGSGTRLTVV.

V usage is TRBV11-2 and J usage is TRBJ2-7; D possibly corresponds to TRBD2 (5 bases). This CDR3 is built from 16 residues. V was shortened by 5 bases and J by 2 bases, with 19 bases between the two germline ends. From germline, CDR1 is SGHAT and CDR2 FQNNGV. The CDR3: CASSRSTRPVTYEQYF. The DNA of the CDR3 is TGTGCCAGCAGCCGTTCCACTAGACCTGTAACCTACGAGCAGTACTTC. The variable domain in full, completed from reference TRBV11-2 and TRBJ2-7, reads EAGVAQSPRYKIIEKRQSVAFWCNPISGHATLYWYQQILGQGPKLLIQFQNNGVVDDSQLPKDRFSAERLKGVDSTLKIQPAKLEDSAVYLCASSRSTRPVTYEQYFGPGTRLTVT.

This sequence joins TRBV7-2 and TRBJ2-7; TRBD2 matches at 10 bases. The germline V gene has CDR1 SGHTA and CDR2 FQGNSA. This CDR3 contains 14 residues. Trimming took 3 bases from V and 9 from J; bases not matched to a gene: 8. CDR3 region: CASSLPGLANGQYF. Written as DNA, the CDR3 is TGTGCCAGCAGCTTGCCGGGACTAGCGAATGGGCAGTACTTC.

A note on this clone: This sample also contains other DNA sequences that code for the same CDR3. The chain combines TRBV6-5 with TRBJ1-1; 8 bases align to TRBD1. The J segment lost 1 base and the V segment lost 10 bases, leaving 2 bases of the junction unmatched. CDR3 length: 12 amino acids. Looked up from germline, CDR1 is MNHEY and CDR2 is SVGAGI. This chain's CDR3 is CATGTGNTEAFF. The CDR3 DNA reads TGTGCCACCGGGACAGGGAACACTGAAGCTTTCTTT.

The CDR3 sequence is CASRRDSYEQYF. CDR3 sequence (DNA): TGTGCCAGCAGGAGGGATTCCTACGAGCAGTACTTC. The J gene is TRBJ2-7, the V gene TRBV6-5, with D maybe TRBD2 (5 bases). Germline lookup yields CDR1 MNHEY and CDR2 SVGAGI. Trimming cost V 6 bases and J 1 base, with 7 bases left between them. The CDR3 extends over 12 amino acids.

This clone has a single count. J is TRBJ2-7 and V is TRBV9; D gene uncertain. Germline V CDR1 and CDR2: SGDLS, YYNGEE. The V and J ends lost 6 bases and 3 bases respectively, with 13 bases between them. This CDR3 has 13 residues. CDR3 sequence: CASTIFSVYEQYF. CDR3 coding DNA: TGTGCCAGCACCATTTTTTCAGTCTACGAGCAGTACTTC.

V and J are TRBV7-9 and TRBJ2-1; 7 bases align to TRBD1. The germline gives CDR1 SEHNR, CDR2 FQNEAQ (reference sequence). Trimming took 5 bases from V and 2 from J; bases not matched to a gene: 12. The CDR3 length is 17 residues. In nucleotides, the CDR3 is TGTGCCAGCAGCACACAAGTCGTGGGACAGACCTACAATGAGCAGTTCTTC. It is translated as CASSTQVVGQTYNEQFF.

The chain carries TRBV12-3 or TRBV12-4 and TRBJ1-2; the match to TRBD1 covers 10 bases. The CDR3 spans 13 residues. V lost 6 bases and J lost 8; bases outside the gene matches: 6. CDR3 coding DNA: TGTGCCAGCAGACGGACAGGGGGATGGGGCTACACCTTC. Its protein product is CASRRTGGWGYTF.

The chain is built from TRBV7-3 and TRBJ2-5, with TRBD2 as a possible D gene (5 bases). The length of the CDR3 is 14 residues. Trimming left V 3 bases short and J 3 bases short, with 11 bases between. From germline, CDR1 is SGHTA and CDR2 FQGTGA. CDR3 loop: CASSFSSTKETQYF. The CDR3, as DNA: TGTGCCAGCAGCTTTTCTAGCACAAAAGAGACCCAGTACTTC.

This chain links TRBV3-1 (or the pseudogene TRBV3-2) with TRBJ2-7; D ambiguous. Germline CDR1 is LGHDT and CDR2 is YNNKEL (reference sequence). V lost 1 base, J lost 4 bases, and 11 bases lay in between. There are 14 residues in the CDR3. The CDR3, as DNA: TGTGCCAGCAGCCAAGCCGAACCTACTTACGAGCAGTACTTC. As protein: CASSQAEPTYEQYF.

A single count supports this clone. The CDR3 sequence is CASSESRLAATDTQYF. The DNA of the CDR3 is TGCGCCAGCAGTGAAAGTAGGCTAGCGGCTACAGATACGCAGTATTTT. The chain joins TRBV10-2 to TRBJ2-3, with 7 positions matching TRBD2. Germline-derived CDR1 and CDR2 are WSHSY and SAAADI. This CDR3 is built from 16 residues. The junction had 9 bases not matched to a gene; V was cut back by 3 bases and J by 3 bases.